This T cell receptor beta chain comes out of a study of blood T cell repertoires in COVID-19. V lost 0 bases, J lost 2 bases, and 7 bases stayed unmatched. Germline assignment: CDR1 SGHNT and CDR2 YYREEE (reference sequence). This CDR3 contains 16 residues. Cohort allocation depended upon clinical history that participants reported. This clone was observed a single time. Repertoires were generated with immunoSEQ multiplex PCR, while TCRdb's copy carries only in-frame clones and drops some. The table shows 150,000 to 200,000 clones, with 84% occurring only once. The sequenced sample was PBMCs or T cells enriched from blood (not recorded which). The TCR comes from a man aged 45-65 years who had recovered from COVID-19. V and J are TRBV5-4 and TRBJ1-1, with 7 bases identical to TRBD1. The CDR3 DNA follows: TGTGCCAGCAGCTTGGCCTATGGACAGGCCAACACTGAAGCTTTCTTT. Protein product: CASSLAYGQANTEAFF.